Below are 8 T cell receptor beta chains sequenced from a single sample in a study of shared clonotypes between healthy human individuals (TCRdb year 2020). The protocol used for the library was the immunoSEQ multiplex PCR assay. Held by TCRdb, this immuneACCESS table contains in-frame sequences only and omits some clones. Under half of the omission traces to an unresolved V gene where checked; the cause of the rest is unknown. The sample table holds 550,000 to 800,000 clones, of which about nine tenths were seen once. The ten largest account for 34% of the sample. The sequencing input was memory CD8+ T cells from PBMCs. The sample's cell subset or site label is to be understood as: CD45RO+ cells pooled with CCR7-negative TemRA cells. Receptor source: a man between 18 and 29 years old in good health. Some clones in this sample may be carry-over from other donors' samples.

This clone was seen only a few times. This rearrangement joins TRBV6-6 to TRBJ1-1; D is ambiguous. This CDR3 is built from 12 residues. The V and J ends lost 7 bases and 0 bases respectively, with 6 bases between them. CDR1 MNHNY and CDR2 SVGAGI come from the germline V gene (reference sequence). Here the CDR3 DNA reads TGTGCCAGCACTTTCATGAACACTGAAGCTTTCTTT. It codes for CASTFMNTEAFF.

This rearrangement joins TRBV6-5 to TRBJ1-1, with TRBD1 identical over 7 bases. The V segment lost 8 bases and the J segment 0 bases; nucleotides outside the gene matches: 3. The CDR3 runs 13 residues. Germline-derived CDR1 and CDR2 are MNHEY and SVGAGI. The DNA for the CDR3 is TGTGCCAGCGGGACAGCCATGAACACTGAAGCTTTCTTT. Translated, it gives CASGTAMNTEAFF.

The gene calls are TRBV19 and TRBJ2-7, with D hard to call. Germline V gene data show CDR1 as LNHDA and CDR2 as SQIVND (reference sequence). The length of the CDR3 is 13 residues. Trimming stripped 5 bases from V and 7 bases from J, with 15 bases between. The CDR3 loop reads CASSPYVLSEQYF. For the CDR3, the DNA is TGTGCCAGTAGTCCCTACGTTCTCTCAGAGCAGTACTTC.

The chain recombines TRBV7-3 with TRBJ1-6, with D unclear. Germline values: CDR1 SGHTA, CDR2 FQGTGA. The V end lost 1 base, the J end lost 0 bases, and 7 bases lay between the germline ends. The CDR3 runs 16 residues. For the CDR3, the DNA is TGTGCCAGCAGCTTAAGTCAGAGCTCCTATAATTCACCCCTCCACTTT. Translating gives CASSLSQSSYNSPLHF.

The V call is TRBV30, the J call TRBJ2-3, with 12 bases identical to TRBD2. The CDR3 extends over 15 amino acids. Trimming cost V 4 bases and J 4 bases; bases outside gene matches: 6. CDR1 is GTSNPN and CDR2 is SVGIG in the germline V gene (reference sequence). DNA of the CDR3: TGTGCCTGGAACCTAGCGGGAGGGCTGGCAGATACGCAGTATTTT. Translating it yields CAWNLAGGLADTQYF.

The chain employs TRBV7-7 and TRBJ2-5; 11 bases fit TRBD1. This CDR3 is 15 amino acids long. V lost 4 bases, J lost 5 bases, and 6 bases stayed unmatched. Germline CDR1 and CDR2: SSHAT and FNYEAQ (reference sequence). CDR3 DNA: TGTGCCAGCAGCTCCGGACAGGGGGCAGGGGAGACCCAGTACTTC. Protein product: CASSSGQGAGETQYF. Drawing the rest from reference TRBV7-7 and TRBJ2-5, the complete variable domain is GAGVSQSPRYKVTKRGQDVTLRCDPISSHATLYWYQQALGQGPEFLTYFNYEAQPDKSGLPSDRFSAERPEGSISTLTIQRTEQRDSAMYRCASSSGQGAGETQYFGPGTRLLVL.

This chain uses TRBV5-6 with TRBJ2-7; D tentatively fits TRBD1 or TRBD2 (6 bases each). The germline CDR1 and CDR2 sequences are SGHDT and YYEEEE. Trimming removed 3 bases from V and 6 bases from J, with 16 bases in between. The CDR3 runs 14 residues. CDR3 in amino acids: CASSSVRRGLEQYF. CDR3 nucleotides: TGTGCCAGCAGCTCGGTGCGTCGGGGGCTCGAGCAGTACTTC.

The chain has TRBV4-3 and TRBJ1-1, with a tentative D call TRBD1 (5 bases). Between the trimmed V and J ends, which lost 4 bases and 1 base, there was a span of 22 bases. Germline V gene lookup returns CDR1 LGHNA and CDR2 YSLEER. This CDR3 is built from 18 residues. The CDR3, as DNA: TGCGCCAGCAGCCCCGCAAGAGAGGGGTGGGCTTCGAACACTGAAGCTTTCTTT. This codes for CASSPAREGWASNTEAFF.